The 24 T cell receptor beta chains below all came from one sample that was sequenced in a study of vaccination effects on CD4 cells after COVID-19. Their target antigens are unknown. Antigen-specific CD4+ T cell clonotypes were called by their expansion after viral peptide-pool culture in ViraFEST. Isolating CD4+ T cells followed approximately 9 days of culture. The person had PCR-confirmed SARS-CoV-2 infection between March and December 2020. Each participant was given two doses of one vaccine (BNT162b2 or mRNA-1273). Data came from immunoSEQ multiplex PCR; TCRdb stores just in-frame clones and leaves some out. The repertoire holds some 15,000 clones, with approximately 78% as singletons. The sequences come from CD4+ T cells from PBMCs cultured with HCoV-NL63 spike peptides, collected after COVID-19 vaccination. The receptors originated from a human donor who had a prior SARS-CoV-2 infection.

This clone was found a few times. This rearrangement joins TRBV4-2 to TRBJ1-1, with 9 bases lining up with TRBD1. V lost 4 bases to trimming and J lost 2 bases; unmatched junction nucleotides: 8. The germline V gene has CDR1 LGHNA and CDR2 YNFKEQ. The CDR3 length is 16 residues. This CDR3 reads CASSPDRTGANTEAFF. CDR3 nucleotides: TGTGCCAGCAGCCCTGACAGGACAGGGGCCAACACTGAAGCTTTCTTT.

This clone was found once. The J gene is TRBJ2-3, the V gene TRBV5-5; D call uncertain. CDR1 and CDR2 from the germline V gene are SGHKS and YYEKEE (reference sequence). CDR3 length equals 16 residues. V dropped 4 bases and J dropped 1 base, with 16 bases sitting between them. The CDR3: CASSVGLYSGTDTQYF. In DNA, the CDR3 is TGTGCCAGCAGCGTTGGATTGTATTCCGGCACAGATACGCAGTATTTT.

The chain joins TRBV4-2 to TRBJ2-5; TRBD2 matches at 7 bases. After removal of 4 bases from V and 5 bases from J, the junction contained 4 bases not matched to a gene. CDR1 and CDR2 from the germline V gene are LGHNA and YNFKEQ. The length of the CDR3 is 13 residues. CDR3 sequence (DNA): TGTGCCAGCAGCCTACGACTAGCCGAGACCCAGTACTTC. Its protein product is CASSLRLAETQYF.

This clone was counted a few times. CDR3 region: CAPERDRVTF. The CDR3 region has the DNA TGTGCCCCCGAGCGGGACAGGGTTACCTTC. The chain recombines TRBV24-1 with TRBJ1-2; TRBD1 matches 9 bases. The CDR3 has 10 amino acids. The V gene's germline CDR1 is KGHDR and CDR2 SFDVKD. The trim removed 12 bases at V and 14 bases at J, leaving 9 bases unmatched.

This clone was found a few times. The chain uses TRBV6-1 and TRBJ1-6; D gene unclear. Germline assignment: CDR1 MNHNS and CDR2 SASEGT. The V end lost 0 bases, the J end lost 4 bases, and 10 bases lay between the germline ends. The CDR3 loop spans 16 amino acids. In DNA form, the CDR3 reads TGTGCCAGCAGTGAAGCCTCCGGATTGTATAATTCACCCCTCCACTTT. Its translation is CASSEASGLYNSPLHF.

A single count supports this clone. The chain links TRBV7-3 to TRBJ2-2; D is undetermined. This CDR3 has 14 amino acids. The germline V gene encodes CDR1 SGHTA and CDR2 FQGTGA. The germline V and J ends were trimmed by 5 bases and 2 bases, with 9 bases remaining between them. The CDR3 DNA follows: TGTGCCAGCAGCCGGACGGTAAACACCGGGGAGCTGTTTTTT. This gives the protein CASSRTVNTGELFF.

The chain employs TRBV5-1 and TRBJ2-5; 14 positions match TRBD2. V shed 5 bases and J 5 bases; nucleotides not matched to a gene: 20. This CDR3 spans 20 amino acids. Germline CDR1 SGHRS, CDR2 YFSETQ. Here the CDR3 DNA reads TGCGCCAGCAGTTCTACCGGACCGGGGACTAGCGGGAGTTTCAGGGAGACCCAGTACTTC. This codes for CASSSTGPGTSGSFRETQYF. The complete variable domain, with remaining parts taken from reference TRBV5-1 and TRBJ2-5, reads KAGVTQTPRYLIKTRGQQVTLSCSPISGHRSVSWYQQTPGQGLQFLFEYFSETQRNKGNFPGRFSGRQFSNSRSEMNVSTLELGDSALYLCASSSTGPGTSGSFRETQYFGPGTRLLVL.

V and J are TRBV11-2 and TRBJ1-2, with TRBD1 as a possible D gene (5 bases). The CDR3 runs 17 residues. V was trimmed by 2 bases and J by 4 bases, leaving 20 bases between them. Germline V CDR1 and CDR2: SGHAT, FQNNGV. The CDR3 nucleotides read TGTGCCAGCAGCTTAAGGTTTGGGGCGGGCGCGTCCTATGGCTACACCTTC. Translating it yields CASSLRFGAGASYGYTF.

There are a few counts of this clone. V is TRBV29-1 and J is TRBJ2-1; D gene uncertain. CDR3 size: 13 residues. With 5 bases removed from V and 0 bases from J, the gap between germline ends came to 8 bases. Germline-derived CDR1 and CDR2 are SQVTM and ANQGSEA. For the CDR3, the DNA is TGCAGCGTTCAAACCTTCTCCTACAATGAGCAGTTCTTC. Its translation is CSVQTFSYNEQFF.

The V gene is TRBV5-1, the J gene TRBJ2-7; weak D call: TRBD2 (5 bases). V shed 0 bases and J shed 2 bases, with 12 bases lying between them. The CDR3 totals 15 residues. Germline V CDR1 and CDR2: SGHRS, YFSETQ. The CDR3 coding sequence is TGCGCCAGCAGCTTGGCGGGTTACGGGGCCTACGAGCAGTACTTC. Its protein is CASSLAGYGAYEQYF.

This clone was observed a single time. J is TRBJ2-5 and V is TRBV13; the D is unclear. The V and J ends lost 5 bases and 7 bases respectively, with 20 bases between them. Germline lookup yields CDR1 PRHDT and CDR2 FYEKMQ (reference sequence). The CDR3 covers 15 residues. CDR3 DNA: TGTGCCAGCAGCCCCGAATTCCAGGTGTCCGGGACCCAGTACTTC. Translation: CASSPEFQVSGTQYF. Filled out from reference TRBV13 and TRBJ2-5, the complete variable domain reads AAGVIQSPRHLIKEKRETATLKCYPIPRHDTVYWYQQGPGQDPQFLISFYEKMQSDKGSIPDRFSAQQFSDYHSELNMSSLELGDSALYFCASSPEFQVSGTQYFGPGTRLLVL.

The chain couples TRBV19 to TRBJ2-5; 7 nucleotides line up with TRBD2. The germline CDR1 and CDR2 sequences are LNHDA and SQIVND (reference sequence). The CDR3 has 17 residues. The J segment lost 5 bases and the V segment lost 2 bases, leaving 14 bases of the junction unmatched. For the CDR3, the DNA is TGTGCCAGTAGTATACTCCATTCAGCGGGGCCGCGGGAGACCCAGTACTTC. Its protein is CASSILHSAGPRETQYF. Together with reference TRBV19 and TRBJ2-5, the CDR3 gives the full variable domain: DGGITQSPKYLFRKEGQNVTLSCEQNLNHDAMYWYRQDPGQGLRLIYYSQIVNDFQKGDIAEGYSVSREKKESFPLTVTSAQKNPTAFYLCASSILHSAGPRETQYFGPGTRLLVL.

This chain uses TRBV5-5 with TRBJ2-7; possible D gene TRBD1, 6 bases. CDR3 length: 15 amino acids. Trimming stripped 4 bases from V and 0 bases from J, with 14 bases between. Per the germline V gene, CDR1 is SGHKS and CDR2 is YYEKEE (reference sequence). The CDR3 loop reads CASSPGQYTSYEQYF. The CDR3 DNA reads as TGTGCCAGCAGCCCTGGACAGTATACCTCCTACGAGCAGTACTTC.

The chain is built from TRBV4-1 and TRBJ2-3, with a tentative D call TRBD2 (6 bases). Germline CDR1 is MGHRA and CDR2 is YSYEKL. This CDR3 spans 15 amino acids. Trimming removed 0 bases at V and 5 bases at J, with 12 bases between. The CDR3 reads CASSQDIGAGDTQYF. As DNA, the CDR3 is TGCGCCAGCAGCCAAGATATCGGAGCGGGAGATACGCAGTATTTT.

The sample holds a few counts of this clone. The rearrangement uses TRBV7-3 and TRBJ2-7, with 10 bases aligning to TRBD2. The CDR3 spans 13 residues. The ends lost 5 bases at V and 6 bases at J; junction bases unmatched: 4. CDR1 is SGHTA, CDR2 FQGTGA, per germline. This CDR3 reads CASSTSGTGEQYF. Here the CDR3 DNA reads TGTGCCAGCAGCACTAGCGGGACGGGCGAGCAGTACTTC.

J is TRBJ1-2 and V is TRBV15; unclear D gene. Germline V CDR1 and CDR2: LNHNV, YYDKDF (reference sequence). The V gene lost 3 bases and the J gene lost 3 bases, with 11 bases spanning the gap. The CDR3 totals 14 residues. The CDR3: CATSRRAWDYGYTF. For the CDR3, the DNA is TGTGCCACCAGCAGGCGGGCCTGGGACTATGGCTACACCTTC.

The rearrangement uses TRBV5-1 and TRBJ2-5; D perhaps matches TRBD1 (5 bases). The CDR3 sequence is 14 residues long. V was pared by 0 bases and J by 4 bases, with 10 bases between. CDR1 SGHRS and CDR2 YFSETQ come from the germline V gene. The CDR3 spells CASSLVDTPETQYF. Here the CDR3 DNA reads TGCGCCAGCAGCTTGGTGGACACCCCAGAGACCCAGTACTTC.

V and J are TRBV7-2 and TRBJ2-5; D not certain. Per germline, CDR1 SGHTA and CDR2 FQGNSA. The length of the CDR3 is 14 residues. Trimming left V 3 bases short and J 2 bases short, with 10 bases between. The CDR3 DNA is TGTGCCAGCAGCTTGGGCCGTCATCAAGAGACCCAGTACTTC. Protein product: CASSLGRHQETQYF.

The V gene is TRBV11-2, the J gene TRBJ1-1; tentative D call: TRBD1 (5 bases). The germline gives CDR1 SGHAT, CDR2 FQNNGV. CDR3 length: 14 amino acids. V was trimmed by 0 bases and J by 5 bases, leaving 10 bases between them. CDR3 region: CASSLDRVGTEAFF. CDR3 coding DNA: TGTGCCAGCAGCTTAGACAGGGTGGGGACTGAAGCTTTCTTT. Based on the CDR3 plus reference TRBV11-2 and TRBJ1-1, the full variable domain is EAGVAQSPRYKIIEKRQSVAFWCNPISGHATLYWYQQILGQGPKLLIQFQNNGVVDDSQLPKDRFSAERLKGVDSTLKIQPAKLEDSAVYLCASSLDRVGTEAFFGQGTRLTVV.

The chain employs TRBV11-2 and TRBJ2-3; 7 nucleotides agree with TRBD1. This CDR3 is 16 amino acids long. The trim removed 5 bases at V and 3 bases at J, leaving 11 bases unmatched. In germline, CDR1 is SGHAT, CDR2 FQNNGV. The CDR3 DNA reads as TGTGCCAGCAGCCTAGGCCGAGACAGGGTAACAGATACGCAGTATTTT. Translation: CASSLGRDRVTDTQYF. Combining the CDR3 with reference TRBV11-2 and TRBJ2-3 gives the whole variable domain EAGVAQSPRYKIIEKRQSVAFWCNPISGHATLYWYQQILGQGPKLLIQFQNNGVVDDSQLPKDRFSAERLKGVDSTLKIQPAKLEDSAVYLCASSLGRDRVTDTQYFGPGTRLTVL.

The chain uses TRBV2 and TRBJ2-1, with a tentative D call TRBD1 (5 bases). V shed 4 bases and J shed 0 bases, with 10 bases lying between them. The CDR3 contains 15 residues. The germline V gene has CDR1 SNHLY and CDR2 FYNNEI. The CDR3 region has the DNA TGTGCCAGCAGTGGACACCAGGGCTCCTACAATGAGCAGTTCTTC. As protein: CASSGHQGSYNEQFF.

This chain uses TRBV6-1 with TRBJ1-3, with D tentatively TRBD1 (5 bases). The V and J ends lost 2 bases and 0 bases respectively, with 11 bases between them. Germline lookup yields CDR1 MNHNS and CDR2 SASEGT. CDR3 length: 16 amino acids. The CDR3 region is CASSEPGRGSGNTIYF. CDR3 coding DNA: TGTGCCAGCAGTGAACCGGGGAGGGGCTCTGGAAACACCATATATTTT.

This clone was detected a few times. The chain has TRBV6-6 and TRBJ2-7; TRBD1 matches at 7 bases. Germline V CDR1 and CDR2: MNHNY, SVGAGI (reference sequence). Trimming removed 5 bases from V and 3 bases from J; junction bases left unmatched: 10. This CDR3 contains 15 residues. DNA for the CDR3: TGTGCCAGCAGTAAGGGGTCGGGACAGATCTACGAGCAGTACTTC. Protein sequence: CASSKGSGQIYEQYF.

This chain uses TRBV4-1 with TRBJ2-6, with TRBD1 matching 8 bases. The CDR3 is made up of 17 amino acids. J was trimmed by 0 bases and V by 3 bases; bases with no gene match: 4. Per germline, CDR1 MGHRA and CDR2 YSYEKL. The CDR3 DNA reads TGCGCCAGCAGCCATGACACAGGGGGCTCTGGGGCCAACGTCCTGACTTTC. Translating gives CASSHDTGGSGANVLTF.